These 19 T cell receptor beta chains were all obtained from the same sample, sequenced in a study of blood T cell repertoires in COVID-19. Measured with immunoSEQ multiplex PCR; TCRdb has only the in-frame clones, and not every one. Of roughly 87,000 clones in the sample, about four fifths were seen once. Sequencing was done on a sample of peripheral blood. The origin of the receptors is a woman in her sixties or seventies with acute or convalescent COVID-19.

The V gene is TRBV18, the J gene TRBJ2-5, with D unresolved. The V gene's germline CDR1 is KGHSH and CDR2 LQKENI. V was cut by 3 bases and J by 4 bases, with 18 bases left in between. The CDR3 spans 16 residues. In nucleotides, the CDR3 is TGTGCCAGCTCACCCGCGAGCCTCCCCTCTGGAGAGACCCAGTACTTC. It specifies CASSPASLPSGETQYF.

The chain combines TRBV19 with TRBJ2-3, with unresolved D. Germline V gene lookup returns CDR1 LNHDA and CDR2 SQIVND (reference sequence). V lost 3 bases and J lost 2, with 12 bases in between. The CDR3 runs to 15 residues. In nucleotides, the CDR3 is TGTGCCAGTAGTATTTCCCAGGCACCCACAGATACGCAGTATTTT. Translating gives CASSISQAPTDTQYF.

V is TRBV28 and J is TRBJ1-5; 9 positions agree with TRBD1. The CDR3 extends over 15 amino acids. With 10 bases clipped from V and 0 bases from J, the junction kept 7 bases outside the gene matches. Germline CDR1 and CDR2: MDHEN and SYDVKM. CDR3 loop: CATHGQGISNQPQHF. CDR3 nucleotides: TGTGCCACCCACGGACAGGGGATTAGCAATCAGCCCCAGCATTTT.

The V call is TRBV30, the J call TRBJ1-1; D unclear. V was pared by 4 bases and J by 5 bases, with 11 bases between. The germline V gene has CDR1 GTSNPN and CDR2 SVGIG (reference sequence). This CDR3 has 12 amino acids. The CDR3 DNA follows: TGTGCCTGGACCTACAGTGGGACTGAAGCTTTCTTT. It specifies CAWTYSGTEAFF. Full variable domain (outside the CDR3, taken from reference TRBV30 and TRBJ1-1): SQTIHQWPATLVQPVGSPLSLECTVEGTSNPNLYWYRQAAGRGLQLLFYSVGIGQISSEVPQNLSASRPQDRQFILSSKKLLLSDSGFYLCAWTYSGTEAFFGQGTRLTVV.

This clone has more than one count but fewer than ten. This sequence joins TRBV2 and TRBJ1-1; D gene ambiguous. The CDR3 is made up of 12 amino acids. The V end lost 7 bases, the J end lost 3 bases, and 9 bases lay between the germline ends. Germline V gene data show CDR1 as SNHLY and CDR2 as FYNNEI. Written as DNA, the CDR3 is TGTGCCAGCACTCGCAGGTACACTGAAGCTTTCTTT. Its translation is CASTRRYTEAFF.

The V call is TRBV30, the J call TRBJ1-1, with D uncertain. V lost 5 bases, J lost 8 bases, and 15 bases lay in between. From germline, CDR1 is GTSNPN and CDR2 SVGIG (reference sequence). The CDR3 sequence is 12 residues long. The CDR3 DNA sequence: TGTGCCTGGGGTCGAACTGGACTCGAAGCTTTCTTT. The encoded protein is CAWGRTGLEAFF. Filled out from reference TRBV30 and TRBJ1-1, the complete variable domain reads SQTIHQWPATLVQPVGSPLSLECTVEGTSNPNLYWYRQAAGRGLQLLFYSVGIGQISSEVPQNLSASRPQDRQFILSSKKLLLSDSGFYLCAWGRTGLEAFFGQGTRLTVV.

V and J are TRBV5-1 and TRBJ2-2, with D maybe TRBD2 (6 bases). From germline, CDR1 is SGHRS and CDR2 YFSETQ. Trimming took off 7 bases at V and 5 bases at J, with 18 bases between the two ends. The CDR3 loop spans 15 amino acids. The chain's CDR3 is CASRSYSGGTGELFF. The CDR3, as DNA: TGCGCCAGCCGCTCGTACTCCGGAGGGACCGGGGAGCTGTTTTTT.

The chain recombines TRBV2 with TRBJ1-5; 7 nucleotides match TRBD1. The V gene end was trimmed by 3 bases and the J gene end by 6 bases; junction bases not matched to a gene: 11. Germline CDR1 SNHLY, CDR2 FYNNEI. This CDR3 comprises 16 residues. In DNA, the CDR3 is TGTGCCAGCAGTGACAGACTGGGACAGAATTCTCAGCCCCAGCATTTT. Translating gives CASSDRLGQNSQPQHF.

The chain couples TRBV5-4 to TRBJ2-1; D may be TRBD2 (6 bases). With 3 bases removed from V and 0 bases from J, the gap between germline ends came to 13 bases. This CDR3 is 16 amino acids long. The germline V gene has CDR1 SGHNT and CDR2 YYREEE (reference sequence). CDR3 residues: CASSSNSGYSYNEQFF. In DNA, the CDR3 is TGTGCCAGCAGCTCAAATAGCGGATACTCCTACAATGAGCAGTTCTTC.

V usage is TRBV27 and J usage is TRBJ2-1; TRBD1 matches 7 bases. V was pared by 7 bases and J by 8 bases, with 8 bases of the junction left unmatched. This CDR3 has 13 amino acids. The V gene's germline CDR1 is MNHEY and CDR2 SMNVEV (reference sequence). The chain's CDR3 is CASNRQGRDEQFF. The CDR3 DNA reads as TGTGCCAGCAACCGACAGGGCAGGGATGAGCAGTTCTTC.

The CDR3 coding sequence is TGTGCCAGTAGTAGGGGACAGGGATTGGGCACTGAAGCTTTCTTT. Protein product: CASSRGQGLGTEAFF. The chain couples TRBV19 to TRBJ1-1, with TRBD1 matching over 9 bases. The CDR3 spans 15 residues. Germline-derived CDR1 and CDR2 are LNHDA and SQIVND (reference sequence). V gave up 4 bases and J gave up 4 bases; unmatched junction bases: 7.

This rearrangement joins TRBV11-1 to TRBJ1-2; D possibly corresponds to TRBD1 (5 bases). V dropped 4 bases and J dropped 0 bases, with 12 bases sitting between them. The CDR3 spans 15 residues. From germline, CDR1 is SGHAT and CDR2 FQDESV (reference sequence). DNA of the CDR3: TGTGCCAGCAGCTCCGTTGACAGCGCTAACTATGGCTACACCTTC. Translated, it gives CASSSVDSANYGYTF. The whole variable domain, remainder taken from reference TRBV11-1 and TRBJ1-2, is EAEVAQSPRYKITEKSQAVAFWCDPISGHATLYWYRQILGQGPELLVQFQDESVVDDSQLPKDRFSAERLKGVDSTLKIQPAELGDSAMYLCASSSVDSANYGYTFGSGTRLTVV.

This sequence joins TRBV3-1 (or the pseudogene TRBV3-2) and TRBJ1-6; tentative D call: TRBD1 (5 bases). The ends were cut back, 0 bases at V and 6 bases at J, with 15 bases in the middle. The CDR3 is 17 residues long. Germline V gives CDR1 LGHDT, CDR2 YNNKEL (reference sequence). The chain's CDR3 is CASSQDLRARANSPLHF. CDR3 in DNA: TGTGCCAGCAGCCAAGATCTTAGGGCCAGGGCTAATTCACCCCTCCACTTT.

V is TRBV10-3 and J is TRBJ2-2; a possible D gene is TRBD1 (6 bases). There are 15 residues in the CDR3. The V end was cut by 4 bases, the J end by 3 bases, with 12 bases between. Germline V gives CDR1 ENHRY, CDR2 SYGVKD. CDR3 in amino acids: CAISALGQDTGELFF. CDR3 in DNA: TGTGCCATCAGTGCCCTGGGACAAGACACCGGGGAGCTGTTTTTT.

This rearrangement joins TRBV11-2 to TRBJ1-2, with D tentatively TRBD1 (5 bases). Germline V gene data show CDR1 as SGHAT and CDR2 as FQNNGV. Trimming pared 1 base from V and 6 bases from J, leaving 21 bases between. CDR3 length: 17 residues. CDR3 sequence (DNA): TGTGCCAGCAGCTTAGTCGTAGGGGATCAGTTTGAGGATGGCTACACCTTC. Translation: CASSLVVGDQFEDGYTF.

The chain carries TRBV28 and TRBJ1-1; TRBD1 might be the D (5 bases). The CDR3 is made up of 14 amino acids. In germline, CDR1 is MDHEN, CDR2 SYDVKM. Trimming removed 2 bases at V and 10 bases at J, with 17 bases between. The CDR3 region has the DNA TGTGCCAGCAGTTTAGTTTTGAGTTCCCAGGGAGCTTTCTTT. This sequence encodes CASSLVLSSQGAFF.

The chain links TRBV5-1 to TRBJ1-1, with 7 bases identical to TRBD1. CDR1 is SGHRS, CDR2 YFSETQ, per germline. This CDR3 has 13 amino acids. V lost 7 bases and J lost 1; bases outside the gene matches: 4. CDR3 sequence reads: CASSRTGNTEAFF. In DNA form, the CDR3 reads TGCGCCAGCTCCCGGACAGGGAACACTGAAGCTTTCTTT.

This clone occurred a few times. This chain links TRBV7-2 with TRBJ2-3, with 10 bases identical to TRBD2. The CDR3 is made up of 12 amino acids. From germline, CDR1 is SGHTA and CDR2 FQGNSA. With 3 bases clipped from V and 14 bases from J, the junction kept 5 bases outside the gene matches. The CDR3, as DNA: TGTGCCAGCAGCTTCACTAGCGGGGTGGGGTATTTT. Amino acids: CASSFTSGVGYF.

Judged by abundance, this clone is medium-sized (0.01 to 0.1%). The CDR3 here is CASSADRARGGGNQPQHF. For the CDR3, the DNA is TGTGCCAGCAGCGCGGACAGGGCGCGCGGGGGCGGAAATCAGCCCCAGCATTTT. The chain employs TRBV2 and TRBJ1-5; TRBD1 agrees at 8 bases. The junction had 17 bases not matched to a gene; V was cut back by 6 bases and J by 4 bases. CDR3 length: 18 amino acids. In germline, CDR1 is SNHLY, CDR2 FYNNEI.